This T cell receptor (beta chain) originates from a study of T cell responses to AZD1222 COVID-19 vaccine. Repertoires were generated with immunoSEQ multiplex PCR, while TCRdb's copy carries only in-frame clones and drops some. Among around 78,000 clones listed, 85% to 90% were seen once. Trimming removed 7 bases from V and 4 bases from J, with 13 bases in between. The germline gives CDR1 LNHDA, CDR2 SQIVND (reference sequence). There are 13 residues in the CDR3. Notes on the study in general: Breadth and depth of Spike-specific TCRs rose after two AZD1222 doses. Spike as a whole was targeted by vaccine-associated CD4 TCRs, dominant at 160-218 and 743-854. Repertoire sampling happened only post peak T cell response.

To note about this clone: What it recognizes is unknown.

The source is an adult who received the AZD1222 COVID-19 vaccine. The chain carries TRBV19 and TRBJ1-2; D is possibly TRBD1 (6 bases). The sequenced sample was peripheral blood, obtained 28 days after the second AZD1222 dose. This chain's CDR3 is CASTPRGGYGYTF. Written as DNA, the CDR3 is TGTGCCAGTACCCCCAGGGGCGGCTATGGCTACACCTTC.